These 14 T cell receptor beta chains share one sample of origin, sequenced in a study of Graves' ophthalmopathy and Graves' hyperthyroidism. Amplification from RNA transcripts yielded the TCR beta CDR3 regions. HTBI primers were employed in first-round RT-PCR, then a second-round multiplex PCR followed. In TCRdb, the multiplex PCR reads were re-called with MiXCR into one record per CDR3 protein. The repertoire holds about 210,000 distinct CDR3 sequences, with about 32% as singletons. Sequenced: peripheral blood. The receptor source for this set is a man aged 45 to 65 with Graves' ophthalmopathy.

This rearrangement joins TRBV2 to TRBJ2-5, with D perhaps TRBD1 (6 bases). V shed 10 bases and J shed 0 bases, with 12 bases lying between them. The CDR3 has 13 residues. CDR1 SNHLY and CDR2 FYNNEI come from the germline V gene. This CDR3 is CATRTGNQETQYF. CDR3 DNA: TGTGCCACCCGAACAGGGAACCAAGAGACCCAGTACTTC.

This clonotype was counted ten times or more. The CDR3 DNA is TGTGCCAGCAGTGCAACAGGAGAGTACGAGCAGTACTTC. Amino acid sequence: CASSATGEYEQYF. The J gene is TRBJ2-7, the V gene TRBV25-1, with D maybe TRBD1 (5 bases). V shed 4 bases and J shed 4 bases, with 11 bases lying between them. From germline, CDR1 is MGHDK and CDR2 SYGVNS. CDR3 size: 13 residues.

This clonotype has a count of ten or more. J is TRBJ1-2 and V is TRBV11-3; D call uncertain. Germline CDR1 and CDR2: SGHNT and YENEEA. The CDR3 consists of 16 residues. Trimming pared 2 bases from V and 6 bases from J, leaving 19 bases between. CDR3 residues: CASSLIGVGYGDGYTF. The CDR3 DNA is TGTGCCAGCAGCTTAATTGGGGTCGGGTATGGAGATGGCTACACCTTC.

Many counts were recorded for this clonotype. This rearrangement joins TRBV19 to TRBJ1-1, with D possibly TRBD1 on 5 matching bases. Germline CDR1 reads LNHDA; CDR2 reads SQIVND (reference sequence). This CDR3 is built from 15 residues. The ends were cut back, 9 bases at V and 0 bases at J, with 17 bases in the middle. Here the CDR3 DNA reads TGTGCCAGCCCGCCGGGGGGGGTGATGAACACTGAAGCTTTCTTT. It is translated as CASPPGGVMNTEAFF. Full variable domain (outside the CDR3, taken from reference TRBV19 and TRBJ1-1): DGGITQSPKYLFRKEGQNVTLSCEQNLNHDAMYWYRQDPGQGLRLIYYSQIVNDFQKGDIAEGYSVSREKKESFPLTVTSAQKNPTAFYLCASPPGGVMNTEAFFGQGTRLTVV.

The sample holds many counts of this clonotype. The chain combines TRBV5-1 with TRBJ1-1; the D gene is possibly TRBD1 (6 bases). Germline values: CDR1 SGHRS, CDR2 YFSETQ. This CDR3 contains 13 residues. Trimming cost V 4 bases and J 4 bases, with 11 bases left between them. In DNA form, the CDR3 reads TGCGCCAGCAGCACCGGACAGCCCACTGAAGCTTTCTTT. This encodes CASSTGQPTEAFF.

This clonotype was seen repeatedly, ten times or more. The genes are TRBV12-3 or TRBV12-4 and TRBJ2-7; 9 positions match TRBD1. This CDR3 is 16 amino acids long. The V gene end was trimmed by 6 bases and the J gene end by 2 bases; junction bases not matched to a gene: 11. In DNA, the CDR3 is TGTGCCAGCAGGCTTGACGGGACAGGGAAGGCCTACGAGCAGTACTTC. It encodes CASRLDGTGKAYEQYF.

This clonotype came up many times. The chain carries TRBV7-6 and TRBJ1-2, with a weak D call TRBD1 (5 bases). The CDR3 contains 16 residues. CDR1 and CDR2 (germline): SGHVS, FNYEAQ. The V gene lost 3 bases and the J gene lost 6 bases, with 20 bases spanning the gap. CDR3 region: CASSFGGVESKDGYTF. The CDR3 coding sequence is TGTGCCAGCAGCTTTGGAGGGGTAGAAAGTAAGGATGGCTACACCTTC.

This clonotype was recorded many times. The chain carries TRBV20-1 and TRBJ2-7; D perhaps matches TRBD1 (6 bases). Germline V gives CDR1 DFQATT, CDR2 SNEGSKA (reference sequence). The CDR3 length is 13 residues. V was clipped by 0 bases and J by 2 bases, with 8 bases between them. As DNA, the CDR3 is TGCAGTGCTAGAGAGCCAGGGGCCTACGAGCAGTACTTC. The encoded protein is CSAREPGAYEQYF.

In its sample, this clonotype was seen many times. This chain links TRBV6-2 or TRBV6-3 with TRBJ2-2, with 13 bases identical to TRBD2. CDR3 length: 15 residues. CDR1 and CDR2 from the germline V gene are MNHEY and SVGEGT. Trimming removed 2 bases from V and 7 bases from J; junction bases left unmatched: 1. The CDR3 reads CASSYRTSGSGELFF. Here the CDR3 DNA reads TGTGCCAGCAGTTACAGGACTAGCGGGAGCGGGGAGCTGTTTTTT.

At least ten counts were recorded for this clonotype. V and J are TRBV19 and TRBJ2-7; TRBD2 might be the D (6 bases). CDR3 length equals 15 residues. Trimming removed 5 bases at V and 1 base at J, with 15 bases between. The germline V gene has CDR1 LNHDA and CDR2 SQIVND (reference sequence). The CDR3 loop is CASSVVLAPSYEQYF. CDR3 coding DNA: TGTGCCAGTAGTGTTGTACTAGCTCCTTCCTACGAGCAGTACTTC.

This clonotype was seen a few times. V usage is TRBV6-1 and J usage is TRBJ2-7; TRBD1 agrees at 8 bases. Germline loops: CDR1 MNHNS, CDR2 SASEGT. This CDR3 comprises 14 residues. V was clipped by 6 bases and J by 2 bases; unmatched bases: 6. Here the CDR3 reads CASRVRTGTYEQYF. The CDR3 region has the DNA TGTGCCAGCAGAGTTAGGACAGGGACCTACGAGCAGTACTTC.

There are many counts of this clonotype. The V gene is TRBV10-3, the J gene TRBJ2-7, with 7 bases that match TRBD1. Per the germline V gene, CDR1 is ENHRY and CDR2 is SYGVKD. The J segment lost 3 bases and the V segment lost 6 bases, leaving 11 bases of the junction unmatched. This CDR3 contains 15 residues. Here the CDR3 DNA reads TGTGCCATCAGGGAGACAGGGAAGGGGTTCTACGAGCAGTACTTC. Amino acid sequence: CAIRETGKGFYEQYF.

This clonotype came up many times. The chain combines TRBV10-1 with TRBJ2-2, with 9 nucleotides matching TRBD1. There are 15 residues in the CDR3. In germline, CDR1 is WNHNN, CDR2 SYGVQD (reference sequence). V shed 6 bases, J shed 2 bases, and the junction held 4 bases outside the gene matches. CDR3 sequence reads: CASSQDRGNTGELFF. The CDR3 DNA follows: TGCGCCAGCAGCCAGGACAGGGGAAACACCGGGGAGCTGTTTTTT.

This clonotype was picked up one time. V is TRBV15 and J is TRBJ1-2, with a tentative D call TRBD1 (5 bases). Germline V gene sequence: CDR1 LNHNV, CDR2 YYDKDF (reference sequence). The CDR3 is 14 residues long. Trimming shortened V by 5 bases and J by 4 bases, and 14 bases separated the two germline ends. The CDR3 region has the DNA TGTGCCACCAGCCGTGACAGAGGCGGCTATGGCTACACCTTC. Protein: CATSRDRGGYGYTF. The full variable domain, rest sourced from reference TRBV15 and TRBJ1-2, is DAMVIQNPRYQVTQFGKPVTLSCSQTLNHNVMYWYQQKSSQAPKLLFHYYDKDFNNEADTPDNFQSRRPNTSFCFLDIRSPGLGDTAMYLCATSRDRGGYGYTFGSGTRLTVV.